This T cell receptor (beta chain) was sequenced in a study of OX40 agonist ivuxolimab in advanced cancers. At the level of the study: An anti-OX40 (CD134) antibody with agonistic activity, ivuxolimab, was administered to patients. Hepatocellular carcinoma, melanoma, renal cell or head and neck cancer was diagnosed in the dose-escalation patients.

TCRdb keeps only in-frame clones here, not all; method: immunoSEQ multiplex PCR. This table holds around 87,000 clones, 90% to 95% found once. Baseline, cycle 4 day 1, and cycle 7 day 1 were the blood sampling points. Germline V gene data show CDR1 as LNHDA and CDR2 as SQIVND (reference sequence). J was trimmed by 4 bases and V by 3 bases; bases with no gene match: 9. This CDR3 comprises 15 residues. Points on this clone: Its target is unknown.

The study's findings and limits: More expanded clones were found, on average, in CD8+ than in CD4+ T cells.

This chain joins TRBV19 and TRBJ2-7; TRBD2 agrees at 7 bases. The sequence was collected from an adult with an advanced solid tumor such as melanoma, head and neck, liver or kidney cancer. The source material was CD4+ or CD8+ T cells sorted from blood, sampled in a trial of the OX40 agonist ivuxolimab. CDR3 region: CASSMGGTAMYEQYF. The CDR3 DNA reads as TGTGCCAGTAGTATGGGGGGGACGGCCATGTACGAGCAGTACTTC.